The 20 T cell receptor beta chains presented below share a single source sample, sequenced in a study of cytomegalovirus exposure and HLA in healthy donors. 13 Jbeta primers and 60 Vbeta primers were used for the PCR. Some clones are missing from TCRdb's copy, which holds only in-frame ones; the method was immunoSEQ multiplex PCR. The sample gives about 140,000 clones, around 83% of which show up once; 1% to 1.5% is in the top ten. Sequencing used PBMCs. These receptors were obtained from a male donor in good health and CMV-seropositive.

This chain connects TRBV6-1 to TRBJ2-5; 7 bases match TRBD1. CDR3 length equals 14 residues. Germline V gene data show CDR1 as MNHNS and CDR2 as SASEGT. Losses at the gene ends were 2 bases for V and 5 bases for J; bases not matched to a gene: 5. CDR3 amino acids: CASSEQGVRETQYF. CDR3 in DNA: TGTGCCAGCAGTGAACAGGGGGTTAGGGAGACCCAGTACTTC.

J is TRBJ2-1 and V is TRBV21-1; TRBD2 is the table's D call, not checked against the DNA. TRBV21-1 is a recognized pseudogene. This CDR3 has 15 amino acids. The CDR3 bases are TGTGCCAGCAGCAAAGTTCTAGCGGGAGCTCATGAGCAGTTCTTC. This codes for CASSKVLAGAHEQFF.

Only one count was recorded for this clone. The chain recombines TRBV5-4 with TRBJ2-3; 8 nucleotides agree with TRBD2. This CDR3 is built from 16 residues. Germline V gene data show CDR1 as SGHNT and CDR2 as YYREEE (reference sequence). V trimming: 0 bases; J trimming: 2 bases; junction bases outside the gene matches: 5. DNA of the CDR3: TGTGCCAGCAGCTTGGCGGGAGGGCCTCCCACAGATACGCAGTATTTT. Protein product: CASSLAGGPPTDTQYF.

This clone is a singleton in its sample. The chain carries TRBV29-1 and TRBJ1-2; D is possibly TRBD1 (5 bases). CDR3 size: 12 residues. Germline loops: CDR1 SQVTM, CDR2 ANQGSEA. V was shortened by 6 bases and J by 4 bases, with 12 bases between the two germline ends. The CDR3 nucleotides are TGCAGCGTCGTTATCGGGGGCTATGGCTACACCTTC. Its protein is CSVVIGGYGYTF.

The chain has TRBV19 and TRBJ2-2; possibly TRBD2 for D (6 bases). With 4 bases removed from V and 1 base from J, the gap between germline ends came to 10 bases. From germline, CDR1 is LNHDA and CDR2 SQIVND (reference sequence). The length of the CDR3 is 15 residues. The CDR3 bases are TGTGCCAGTAGTACCACTAGCTTGAACACCGGGGAGCTGTTTTTT. It yields the protein CASSTTSLNTGELFF.

V is TRBV6-5 and J is TRBJ2-7; TRBD1 might be the D (6 bases). The germline V and J ends were trimmed by 5 bases and 0 bases, with 11 bases remaining between them. CDR3 length: 14 amino acids. Germline V gives CDR1 MNHEY, CDR2 SVGAGI. The CDR3 DNA reads TGTGCCAGCAGTCGACAGGATACCTCCTACGAGCAGTACTTC. Its protein is CASSRQDTSYEQYF.

This chain connects TRBV19 to TRBJ2-7; TRBD1 agrees at 11 bases. The CDR3 has 15 amino acids. Germline V gene data show CDR1 as LNHDA and CDR2 as SQIVND (reference sequence). V lost 2 bases and J lost 3; bases outside the gene matches: 3. The CDR3 protein is CASSITGTGGYEQYF. CDR3 DNA: TGTGCCAGTAGTATAACCGGGACAGGGGGCTACGAGCAGTACTTC.

This clone appeared once. This rearrangement joins TRBV4-3 to TRBJ1-1; 8 positions agree with TRBD1. The CDR3 is made up of 15 amino acids. From germline, CDR1 is LGHNA and CDR2 YSLEER. V trimming: 4 bases; J trimming: 1 base; junction bases outside the gene matches: 5. The CDR3 nucleotides are TGCGCCAGCAGCCGCACCGGGACAGGGAACACTGAAGCTTTCTTT. Its translation is CASSRTGTGNTEAFF.

This clone was observed a few times. The chain has TRBV4-1 and TRBJ2-2; possible D gene TRBD2, 5 bases. The V and J ends lost 3 bases and 4 bases respectively, with 6 bases between them. The CDR3 runs to 13 residues. Germline loops: CDR1 MGHRA, CDR2 YSYEKL. DNA for the CDR3: TGCGCCAGCAGCCATACTAGCACCGGGGAGCTGTTTTTT. This sequence encodes CASSHTSTGELFF.

The chain carries TRBV7-6 and TRBJ2-3, with a tentative D call TRBD1 (5 bases). The V end was cut by 3 bases, the J end by 2 bases, with 12 bases between. Per the germline V gene, CDR1 is SGHVS and CDR2 is FNYEAQ. The CDR3 covers 15 residues. The CDR3 DNA reads TGTGCCAGCAGCTTCGGCGCAGGGAACACAGATACGCAGTATTTT. Protein: CASSFGAGNTDTQYF.

The chain links TRBV11-2 to TRBJ2-2, with TRBD2 as a possible D gene (6 bases). Trimming took 5 bases from V and 0 from J, leaving 10 bases between them. Germline V lookup: CDR1 SGHAT, CDR2 FQNNGV. The CDR3 extends over 15 amino acids. The CDR3 DNA is TGTGCCAGCAGCATCGGGACTCCGAACACCGGGGAGCTGTTTTTT. It specifies CASSIGTPNTGELFF.

This clone was detected a few times. The chain carries TRBV7-9 and TRBJ1-2, with D perhaps matching TRBD1 (5 bases). CDR1 is SEHNR, CDR2 FQNEAQ, per germline (reference sequence). The germline V and J ends were trimmed by 0 bases and 3 bases, with 14 bases remaining between them. The CDR3 sequence is 16 residues long. The CDR3 loop is CASSLAAGLGDYGYTF. As DNA, the CDR3 is TGTGCCAGCAGCTTAGCGGCGGGATTGGGGGACTATGGCTACACCTTC. The entire variable domain, with the rest obtained from reference TRBV7-9 and TRBJ1-2, is as follows: DTGVSQNPRHKITKRGQNVTFRCDPISEHNRLYWYRQTLGQGPEFLTYFQNEAQLEKSRLLSDRFSAERPKGSFSTLEIQRTEQGDSAMYLCASSLAAGLGDYGYTFGSGTRLTVV.

This chain joins TRBV27 and TRBJ2-3, with TRBD2 identical over 10 bases. Germline V gene sequence: CDR1 MNHEY, CDR2 SMNVEV (reference sequence). This CDR3 is built from 17 residues. With 9 bases clipped from V and 2 bases from J, the junction kept 14 bases outside the gene matches. The CDR3: CASRRIAGGTYTDTQYF. In nucleotides, the CDR3 is TGTGCCAGTCGCCGCATAGCGGGGGGTACCTACACAGATACGCAGTATTTT.

The V gene is TRBV27, the J gene TRBJ2-3; 8 bases align to TRBD2. This CDR3 contains 16 residues. After removal of 6 bases from V and 3 bases from J, the junction contained 11 bases not matched to a gene. Per the germline V gene, CDR1 is MNHEY and CDR2 is SMNVEV (reference sequence). This CDR3 is CASRPRAGVVTDTQYF. DNA of the CDR3: TGTGCCAGCAGGCCGAGAGCGGGGGTAGTTACAGATACGCAGTATTTT.

The chain joins TRBV27 to TRBJ2-5; TRBD2 aligns across 16 bases. The germline V gene encodes CDR1 MNHEY and CDR2 SMNVEV (reference sequence). This CDR3 comprises 18 residues. J was trimmed by 4 bases and V by 7 bases; bases with no gene match: 12. CDR3: CASKFLTGTSGRGETQYF. The CDR3 DNA follows: TGTGCCAGCAAGTTTTTAACCGGGACTAGCGGGAGGGGAGAGACCCAGTACTTC.

The V gene is TRBV9, the J gene TRBJ1-1; maybe TRBD1 (6 bases). With 3 bases removed from V and 1 base from J, the gap between germline ends came to 13 bases. Per the germline V gene, CDR1 is SGDLS and CDR2 is YYNGEE. CDR3 size: 15 residues. CDR3 DNA sequence: TGTGCCAGCAGCGGTGGGGGCGAGGGGAACACTGAAGCTTTCTTT. This translates into CASSGGGEGNTEAFF.

The chain employs TRBV7-9 and TRBJ1-4; unclear D gene. The CDR3 sequence is 15 residues long. V lost 1 base and J 5 bases, leaving 11 bases between the germline ends. Germline-derived CDR1 and CDR2 are SEHNR and FQNEAQ (reference sequence). The CDR3 sequence: CASSLVGAPNEKLFF. The DNA of the CDR3 is TGTGCCAGCAGCTTAGTGGGAGCACCCAATGAAAAACTGTTTTTT.

This rearrangement joins TRBV5-6 to TRBJ2-5, with 12 bases identical to TRBD1. Looked up from germline, CDR1 is SGHDT and CDR2 is YYEEEE. This CDR3 has 16 residues. The V and J ends lost 6 bases and 5 bases, in that order; junction bases with no gene match: 11. The CDR3 here is CASNLPGQGAGETQYF. CDR3 bases: TGTGCCAGCAACTTACCGGGACAGGGGGCGGGGGAGACCCAGTACTTC.

The chain links TRBV9 to TRBJ1-5; D ambiguous. This CDR3 contains 14 residues. Trimming removed 0 bases at V and 4 bases at J, with 8 bases between. Germline V lookup: CDR1 SGDLS, CDR2 YYNGEE. In DNA form, the CDR3 reads TGTGCCAGCAGCGTAGGGGCAGGAAATCAGCCCCAGCATTTT. It encodes CASSVGAGNQPQHF.

The CDR3 region has the DNA TGCGCCAGCAGCCACGGGGGGGATCAGCCCCAGCATTTT. As protein: CASSHGGDQPQHF. The chain carries TRBV4-1 and TRBJ1-5, with D possibly matching TRBD1 (5 bases). V lost 3 bases, J lost 5 bases, and 8 bases lay in between. The germline CDR1 and CDR2 sequences are MGHRA and YSYEKL. The CDR3 covers 13 residues.